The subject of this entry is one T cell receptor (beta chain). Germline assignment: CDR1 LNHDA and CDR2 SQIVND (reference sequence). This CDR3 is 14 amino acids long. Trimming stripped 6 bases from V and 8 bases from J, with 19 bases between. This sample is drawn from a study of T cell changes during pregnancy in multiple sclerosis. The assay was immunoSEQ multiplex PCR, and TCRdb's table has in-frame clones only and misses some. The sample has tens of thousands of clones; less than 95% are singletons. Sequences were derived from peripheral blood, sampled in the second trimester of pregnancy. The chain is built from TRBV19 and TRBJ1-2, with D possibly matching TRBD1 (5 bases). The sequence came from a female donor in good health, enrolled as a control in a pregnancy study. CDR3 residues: CASRTRVALYGYTF. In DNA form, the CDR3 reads TGTGCCAGTAGGACCAGGGTCGCCTTGTACGGCTACACCTTC.